The next 17 T cell receptor beta chains were all read from a single sample in a study of T cells in Graves' hyperthyroidism and ophthalmopathy. TCR beta CDR3 regions were amplified from RNA transcripts. The HTBI primer set was used in a first-round RT-PCR of the TCR CDR3. TCRdb re-analysed the multiplex PCR reads in MiXCR, keeping a single row per CDR3 protein. The data show about 250,000 distinct CDR3 sequences, 24% seen once. The sequenced sample consisted of blood. The receptors come from a woman aged 35 to 49 with Graves' ophthalmopathy.

This clonotype was recorded at least ten times. The rearrangement uses TRBV20-1 and TRBJ2-7; 8 bases match TRBD2. Per the germline V gene, CDR1 is DFQATT and CDR2 is SNEGSKA (reference sequence). With 0 bases clipped from V and 4 bases from J, the junction kept 8 bases outside the gene matches. The CDR3 extends over 15 amino acids. In nucleotides, the CDR3 is TGCAGTGCTAGAGACCCCGGGGGGACTAGGTACGAGCAGTACTTC. The encoded protein is CSARDPGGTRYEQYF.

This clonotype is labeled as medium-sized (0.01 to 0.1%). This sequence joins TRBV7-3 and TRBJ1-1, with D maybe TRBD1 (6 bases). Trimming cost V 1 base and J 5 bases, with 11 bases left between them. Germline CDR1 SGHTA, CDR2 FQGTGA. CDR3 length: 14 residues. In DNA, the CDR3 is TGTGCCAGCAGCTTAAAAGGGGGAGATACTGAAGCTTTCTTT. Translation gives CASSLKGGDTEAFF.

This clonotype was found many times. The chain recombines TRBV10-1 with TRBJ2-7; the D is unclear. This CDR3 contains 12 residues. Trimming removed 5 bases at V and 4 bases at J, with 9 bases between. Germline V lookup: CDR1 WNHNN, CDR2 SYGVQD (reference sequence). The CDR3 DNA reads as TGCGCCAGCAGTCTTCAGACTTACGAGCAGTACTTC. As protein: CASSLQTYEQYF.

To note about this clonotype: Compared with germline, one end of the junction differs, possibly owing to a read error. The chain joins TRBV5-1 to TRBJ1-2; 7 positions agree with TRBD1. Germline lookup yields CDR1 SGHRS and CDR2 YFSETQ. This CDR3 region has 14 residues. CDR3 nucleotides: TGCGCCAGCAGCCCCAAACCGACAGGGCCCGGCTACAACTTC. Amino acids: CASSPKPTGPGYNF.

V gene TRBV30 combines with J gene TRBJ2-7; no clear D gene. Trimming took 5 bases from V and 8 from J, leaving 7 bases between them. CDR3 length equals 9 residues. Germline CDR1 GTSNPN, CDR2 SVGIG (reference sequence). The CDR3 protein is CAWYVQQYF. The CDR3 DNA reads as TGTGCCTGGTACGTCCAGCAGTACTTC.

In this sample, this clonotype turned up many times. The gene calls are TRBV2 and TRBJ1-1, with TRBD1 matching 7 bases. Per germline, CDR1 SNHLY and CDR2 FYNNEI. The CDR3 spans 14 residues. The ends lost 5 bases at V and 5 bases at J; junction bases unmatched: 8. CDR3 region: CASSSGQSRTEAFF. CDR3 coding DNA: TGTGCCAGCAGTTCGGGACAGTCGAGGACTGAAGCTTTCTTT.

This clonotype was counted many times. The rearrangement uses TRBV6-1 and TRBJ1-5; D unclear. Trimming removed 2 bases at V and 3 bases at J, with 5 bases between. The CDR3 totals 13 residues. Germline lookup yields CDR1 MNHNS and CDR2 SASEGT. The CDR3 sequence: CASSERFNQPQHF. CDR3 sequence (DNA): TGTGCCAGCAGTGAAAGGTTCAATCAGCCCCAGCATTTT.

The rearrangement joins TRBV6-1 to TRBJ2-4; D may be TRBD1 (5 bases). CDR1 MNHNS and CDR2 SASEGT come from the germline V gene. V was clipped by 2 bases and J by 6 bases, with 8 bases between them. The CDR3 runs 13 residues. CDR3 sequence reads: CASSEQGANIQYF. CDR3 bases: TGTGCCAGCAGTGAACAAGGGGCAAACATTCAGTACTTC.

The table lists this clonotype with a few counts. The J gene is TRBJ2-7, the V gene TRBV15; 10 nucleotides match TRBD2. The CDR3 covers 13 residues. The junction had 3 bases not matched to a gene; V was cut back by 5 bases and J by 5 bases. Germline assignment: CDR1 LNHNV and CDR2 YYDKDF (reference sequence). CDR3 amino acids: CATSPSGSNEQYF. CDR3 bases: TGTGCCACCAGCCCTAGCGGGAGTAACGAGCAGTACTTC.

The CDR3 spells CASSATSETYEQYF. The DNA of the CDR3 is TGTGCCAGCAGCGCGACTAGCGAGACCTACGAGCAGTACTTC. The chain is built from TRBV11-1 and TRBJ2-7, with TRBD2 matching 8 bases. The CDR3 consists of 14 residues. CDR1 and CDR2 from the germline V gene are SGHAT and FQDESV (reference sequence). V trimming: 5 bases; J trimming: 2 bases; junction bases outside the gene matches: 5.

Many counts were recorded for this clonotype. CDR3 nucleotide sequence: TGTGCCAGCAGCCATGCGGGGACAGGTCTCTACGAGCAGTACTTC. It translates to CASSHAGTGLYEQYF. This chain links TRBV3-1 with TRBJ2-7, with 8 nucleotides matching TRBD1. V lost 3 bases, J lost 3 bases, and 7 bases stayed unmatched. Germline V gives CDR1 LGHDT, CDR2 YNNKEL (reference sequence). This CDR3 has 15 residues.

Only one count was recorded for this clonotype. The chain employs TRBV28 and TRBJ2-7; 8 positions agree with TRBD2. The CDR3 consists of 14 residues. Germline CDR1 is MDHEN and CDR2 is SYDVKM. With 7 bases clipped from V and 6 bases from J, the junction kept 11 bases outside the gene matches. Written as DNA, the CDR3 is TGTGCCAGCACACTAACCGGGACTAGAAGCGAGCAGTACTTC. Amino acids: CASTLTGTRSEQYF. Variable domain in full (rest from reference TRBV28 and TRBJ2-7): DVKVTQSSRYLVKRTGEKVFLECVQDMDHENMFWYRQDPGLGLRLIYFSYDVKMKEKGDIPEGYSVSREKKERFSLILESASTNQTSMYLCASTLTGTRSEQYFGPGTRLTVT.

This clonotype appeared many times. The J gene is TRBJ2-7, the V gene TRBV11-2; possibly TRBD2 for D (6 bases). Looked up from germline, CDR1 is SGHAT and CDR2 is FQNNGV. The CDR3 is made up of 15 amino acids. V gave up 1 base and J gave up 3 bases, with 13 bases separating them. The CDR3 DNA sequence: TGTGCCAGCAGCTTAGGAGGGGACTCCATCTACGAGCAGTACTTC. It yields the protein CASSLGGDSIYEQYF.

This clonotype was recorded many times. V is TRBV20-1 and J is TRBJ2-5; 10 bases align to TRBD2. The trim removed 3 bases at V and 3 bases at J, leaving 7 bases unmatched. Germline V lookup: CDR1 DFQATT, CDR2 SNEGSKA (reference sequence). The CDR3 loop spans 15 amino acids. The DNA for the CDR3 is TGCAGTGCTAGTGCTAGCGGGAGCCCGGAAGAGACCCAGTACTTC. Translation: CSASASGSPEETQYF.

This clonotype was counted many times. This chain links TRBV7-2 with TRBJ2-7; D call uncertain. CDR3 size: 13 residues. Germline-derived CDR1 and CDR2 are SGHTA and FQGNSA. V was shortened by 5 bases and J by 0 bases, with 8 bases between the two germline ends. CDR3 DNA sequence: TGTGCCAGCAGCGTCAGCTTCTCCTACGAGCAGTACTTC. This translates into CASSVSFSYEQYF.

This clonotype was seen ten or more times. This chain links TRBV9 with TRBJ1-5; possibly TRBD1 for D (5 bases). Trimming pared 4 bases from V and 4 bases from J, leaving 9 bases between. The CDR3 is made up of 13 amino acids. Per the germline V gene, CDR1 is SGDLS and CDR2 is YYNGEE. DNA of the CDR3: TGTGCCAGCAGCCCGGGGCAGAATCAGCCCCAGCATTTT. It yields the protein CASSPGQNQPQHF.

At least ten counts were recorded for this clonotype. This sequence joins TRBV6-1 and TRBJ2-2; no firm D call. The V and J ends lost 6 bases and 6 bases respectively, with 14 bases between them. Germline V gives CDR1 MNHNS, CDR2 SASEGT. The CDR3 contains 14 residues. CDR3 sequence reads: CASRLKSSAGELFF. DNA of the CDR3: TGTGCCAGCAGACTTAAGTCTTCCGCCGGGGAGCTGTTTTTT.